Each of the 7 T cell receptor beta chains below was sequenced from the same sample in a study of preoperative IRX-2 immunotherapy in early breast cancer. The treatment is: preoperative locoregional IRX-2 cytokine immunotherapy. Here immunoSEQ multiplex PCR was the method, and the copy in TCRdb shows in-frame clones only, minus some. The sample yields 20,000 to 30,000 clones, about 83% seen once. This sample comprised lymph node tissue, obtained before IRX-2 immunotherapy. Receptor source: a human donor with breast cancer.

The chain recombines TRBV11-3 with TRBJ1-5, with 7 bases that match TRBD1. Germline V gene lookup returns CDR1 SGHNT and CDR2 YENEEA. V lost 5 bases and J lost 6; bases outside the gene matches: 13. The CDR3 runs 16 residues. The CDR3 protein is CASSPNDRVSSQPQHF. As DNA, the CDR3 is TGTGCCAGCAGCCCGAACGACAGGGTCTCGAGTCAGCCCCAGCATTTT.

The V gene is TRBV6-8, the J gene TRBJ1-2; TRBD1 matches 8 bases. V lost 6 bases, J lost 0 bases, and 9 bases stayed unmatched. Germline CDR1 MNHGY, CDR2 SAAAGT. The CDR3 loop spans 16 amino acids. CDR3 DNA: TGTGCCAGCAGGACTCGGACAGGGCTAACTAACTATGGCTACACCTTC. Translating it yields CASRTRTGLTNYGYTF.

The chain joins TRBV6-8 to TRBJ2-7, with TRBD1 matching over 9 bases. In germline, CDR1 is MNHGY, CDR2 SAAAGT. The CDR3 runs 14 residues. J was trimmed by 3 bases and V by 7 bases; bases with no gene match: 7. CDR3 coding DNA: TGTGCCAGCAAGATTGACAGGGGGTTCTACGAGCAGTACTTC. Translation: CASKIDRGFYEQYF.

The gene calls are TRBV12-5 and TRBJ1-5; tentative D call: TRBD1 (5 bases). Germline values: CDR1 LGHNT, CDR2 FRNRAP. CDR3 size: 15 residues. Here the CDR3 reads CASNKGRYSNQPQHF. CDR3 DNA sequence: TGTGCCAGCAACAAGGGACGTTATAGCAATCAGCCCCAGCATTTT. Drawing the rest from reference TRBV12-5 and TRBJ1-5, the complete variable domain is DARVTQTPRHKVTEMGQEVTMRCQPILGHNTVFWYRQTMMQGLELLAYFRNRAPLDDSGMPKDRFSAEMPDATLATLKIQPSEPRDSAVYFCASNKGRYSNQPQHFGDGTRLSIL.

The chain links TRBV28 to TRBJ2-1; D is perhaps TRBD2 (6 bases). The V end lost 5 bases, the J end lost 7 bases, and 18 bases lay between the germline ends. Germline V gene data show CDR1 as MDHEN and CDR2 as SYDVKM. This CDR3 spans 15 amino acids. CDR3 residues: CASSPTRSLINEQFF. The CDR3 nucleotides are TGTGCCAGCAGTCCGACTAGGAGTCTGATAAATGAGCAGTTCTTC.

This clone was seen more than once but under ten times. For the CDR3, the DNA is TGCGCCAGCAGGATCGGACAGGGGGCCGGGCCCCAGCATTTT. This sequence encodes CASRIGQGAGPQHF. The chain is built from TRBV10-2 and TRBJ1-5; 11 bases align to TRBD1. V gave up 6 bases and J gave up 9 bases; unmatched junction bases: 7. Germline-derived CDR1 and CDR2 are WSHSY and SAAADI. The CDR3 is 14 amino acids.

The V gene is TRBV28, the J gene TRBJ1-6; unclear D gene. The V end lost 4 bases, the J end lost 8 bases, and 15 bases lay between the germline ends. The CDR3 length is 15 residues. Looked up from germline, CDR1 is MDHEN and CDR2 is SYDVKM. The CDR3: CASSYATGNHSPLHF. CDR3 in DNA: TGTGCCAGCAGTTATGCGACGGGGAATCATTCACCCCTCCACTTT.